Shown below are 31 T cell receptor beta chains from a single sample sequenced in a study of sequential checkpoint blockade in melanoma. The treatment is: randomized to nivolumab then ipilimumab (arm A) or the reverse (arm B). Assay: immunoSEQ multiplex PCR; the TCRdb copy retains only in-frame clones and omits some. The profile shows about 8,200 clones, about three fifths of them singletons. This specimen consisted of CD8+ T cells sorted from blood (inferred from file names), obtained from a patient given nivolumab and ipilimumab in sequence. These receptors all come from a human donor with melanoma.

The J gene is TRBJ1-2, the V gene TRBV11-2; no reliable D call. CDR1 is SGHAT and CDR2 is FQNNGV in the germline V gene. This CDR3 spans 15 amino acids. The V and J ends lost 3 bases and 0 bases respectively, with 11 bases between them. CDR3 in amino acids: CASSFFTDANYGYTF. The CDR3 nucleotides read TGTGCCAGCAGCTTTTTCACAGACGCTAACTATGGCTACACCTTC.

The chain combines TRBV7-9 with TRBJ2-7; perhaps TRBD2 as D (5 bases). The CDR3 has 16 residues. V was cut by 5 bases and J by 3 bases, with 20 bases left in between. The germline V gene has CDR1 SEHNR and CDR2 FQNEAQ (reference sequence). The chain's CDR3 is CASSQDEGQIDYEQYF. CDR3 nucleotide sequence: TGTGCCAGCAGCCAAGATGAGGGCCAGATCGACTACGAGCAGTACTTC.

V usage is TRBV6-1 and J usage is TRBJ1-4; 7 nucleotides agree with TRBD1. V dropped 1 base and J dropped 8; count of bases not matched to a gene: 4. The CDR3 contains 14 residues. Germline V lookup: CDR1 MNHNS, CDR2 SASEGT. CDR3 in amino acids: CASSEGQGIEKLFF. The CDR3 DNA sequence: TGTGCCAGCAGTGAAGGACAGGGTATCGAAAAACTGTTTTTT.

Judged by abundance, this clone is medium-sized. One junction end does not reproduce the germline sequence, and a read error may be involved. The chain is built from TRBV28 and TRBJ2-7; 7 bases fit TRBD1. From germline, CDR1 is MDHEN and CDR2 SYDVKM. This CDR3 region has 12 residues. CDR3 nucleotides: TGTGCCAGCAGTACAGGGGCCTACGGGCAGTACTTC. Protein product: CASSTGAYGQYF.

This clone appeared a few times. This chain connects TRBV29-1 to TRBJ2-7; 8 bases fit TRBD1. Germline values: CDR1 SQVTM, CDR2 ANQGSEA. CDR3 size: 13 residues. The V gene end was trimmed by 7 bases and the J gene end by 3 bases; junction bases not matched to a gene: 8. The chain's CDR3 is CSAEDRDNYEQYF. The CDR3 coding sequence is TGCAGCGCCGAGGACAGGGACAACTACGAGCAGTACTTC.

This clone was counted only a few times. The V and J genes are TRBV4-1 and TRBJ2-7; tentatively, D is TRBD1 (5 bases). Germline V gene data show CDR1 as MGHRA and CDR2 as YSYEKL. The CDR3 length is 15 residues. V gave up 4 bases and J gave up 4 bases, with 17 bases separating them. The CDR3 loop is CASSPSASGYYEQYF. The CDR3 DNA reads as TGCGCCAGCAGCCCGAGTGCCTCAGGGTATTACGAGCAGTACTTC.

The chain links TRBV5-1 to TRBJ2-7; TRBD1 agrees at 8 bases. The CDR3 loop spans 14 amino acids. J was trimmed by 4 bases and V by 1 base; bases with no gene match: 4. CDR1 is SGHRS, CDR2 YFSETQ, per germline. Written as DNA, the CDR3 is TGCGCCAGCAGCTTGACAGGGGGTAGGTACGAGCAGTACTTC. Translation gives CASSLTGGRYEQYF.

The rearrangement joins TRBV5-6 to TRBJ1-3, with no clear D. V lost 0 bases and J lost 0, with 4 bases in between. This CDR3 contains 14 residues. Per the germline V gene, CDR1 is SGHDT and CDR2 is YYEEEE. DNA of the CDR3: TGTGCCAGCAGCTTGGTTAACTCTGGAAACACCATATATTTT. Its translation: CASSLVNSGNTIYF.

V is TRBV7-8 and J is TRBJ1-2; no definite D call. V was shortened by 0 bases and J by 3 bases, with 14 bases between the two germline ends. Germline-derived CDR1 and CDR2 are SGHVS and FQNEAQ. The CDR3 loop spans 16 amino acids. For the CDR3, the DNA is TGTGCCAGCAGCTTAGCGCAGAACACGCTCCACTATGGCTACACCTTC. It yields the protein CASSLAQNTLHYGYTF.

This clone was picked up a small number of times. The chain combines TRBV6-5 with TRBJ1-2, with TRBD1 identical over 11 bases. V lost 0 bases to trimming and J lost 14 bases; unmatched junction nucleotides: 11. Germline assignment: CDR1 MNHEY and CDR2 SVGAGI. This CDR3 has 15 residues. CDR3 amino acids: CASSYSSGTGGYKTF. The CDR3 nucleotides read TGTGCCAGCAGTTACTCGAGCGGGACAGGGGGTTATAAAACCTTC.

This chain connects TRBV4-1 to TRBJ2-7; D not certain. Germline assignment: CDR1 MGHRA and CDR2 YSYEKL. V dropped 0 bases and J dropped 3 bases, with 12 bases sitting between them. The CDR3 runs to 15 residues. The CDR3: CASSQERTLNYEQYF. In nucleotides, the CDR3 is TGCGCCAGCAGCCAAGAGAGAACGCTGAACTACGAGCAGTACTTC.

The sample holds a few counts of this clone. The chain joins TRBV11-2 to TRBJ2-7; D remains unclear. Germline lookup yields CDR1 SGHAT and CDR2 FQNNGV. V was clipped by 5 bases and J by 4 bases, with 12 bases between them. The CDR3 contains 13 residues. The CDR3 DNA is TGTGCCAGCAGCCTCGGAGACGGGTACGAGCAGTACTTC. It encodes CASSLGDGYEQYF. The variable domain in full, completed from reference TRBV11-2 and TRBJ2-7, reads EAGVAQSPRYKIIEKRQSVAFWCNPISGHATLYWYQQILGQGPKLLIQFQNNGVVDDSQLPKDRFSAERLKGVDSTLKIQPAKLEDSAVYLCASSLGDGYEQYFGPGTRLTVT.

The CDR3 DNA sequence: TGTGCCACCAGCCCAGGGACAGGGGAGACCGGGGAGCTGTTTTTT. Its translation: CATSPGTGETGELFF. The chain carries TRBV15 and TRBJ2-2; 10 bases match TRBD1. The V gene end was trimmed by 5 bases and the J gene end by 5 bases; junction bases not matched to a gene: 5. The CDR3 spans 15 residues. Per the germline V gene, CDR1 is LNHNV and CDR2 is YYDKDF (reference sequence).

The V gene is TRBV5-4, the J gene TRBJ2-7; 9 bases map to TRBD1. Per germline, CDR1 SGHNT and CDR2 YYREEE (reference sequence). V gave up 0 bases and J gave up 3 bases; unmatched junction bases: 1. The CDR3 is 14 residues long. As DNA, the CDR3 is TGTGCCAGCAGCTTGGAGACAGGGGGCTACGAGCAGTACTTC. Protein product: CASSLETGGYEQYF.

The chain recombines TRBV6-1 with TRBJ2-7, with D maybe TRBD1 (5 bases). Germline V lookup: CDR1 MNHNS, CDR2 SASEGT. The CDR3 contains 12 residues. V was shortened by 2 bases and J by 7 bases, with 9 bases between the two germline ends. CDR3 amino acids: CASSEPAGEQYF. CDR3 bases: TGTGCCAGCAGTGAACCGGCAGGGGAGCAGTACTTC.

This chain links TRBV15 with TRBJ2-7; D might be TRBD2 (7 bases). CDR1 LNHNV and CDR2 YYDKDF come from the germline V gene (reference sequence). This CDR3 comprises 17 residues. The germline V and J ends were trimmed by 2 bases and 7 bases, with 24 bases remaining between them. CDR3 region: CATSRCPPGRGAGEQYF. The CDR3 DNA follows: TGTGCCACCAGCAGATGTCCTCCCGGTCGGGGGGCCGGTGAGCAGTACTTC.

The V gene is TRBV19, the J gene TRBJ1-3, with D maybe TRBD1 (6 bases). Germline values: CDR1 LNHDA, CDR2 SQIVND (reference sequence). The CDR3 is 16 residues long. Trimming left V 4 bases short and J 0 bases short, with 13 bases between. DNA of the CDR3: TGTGCCAGTAGTAAATGGACAGTTTCCTCTGGAAACACCATATATTTT. It translates to CASSKWTVSSGNTIYF.

This rearrangement joins TRBV27 to TRBJ1-1; the match to TRBD1 covers 9 bases. The V gene's germline CDR1 is MNHEY and CDR2 SMNVEV (reference sequence). CDR3 length: 13 residues. Losses at the gene ends were 7 bases for V and 4 bases for J; bases not matched to a gene: 4. CDR3 nucleotide sequence: TGTGCCAGCACCGGGACAGGGTTCACTGAAGCTTTCTTT. Translating it yields CASTGTGFTEAFF.

The chain uses TRBV13 and TRBJ1-1; D perhaps matches TRBD1 (5 bases). This CDR3 has 15 residues. The ends were cut back, 4 bases at V and 1 base at J, with 13 bases in the middle. Germline V gene sequence: CDR1 PRHDT, CDR2 FYEKMQ (reference sequence). The CDR3 DNA sequence: TGTGCCAGCAGCTCCCCTGGGACTGGGAACACTGAAGCTTTCTTT. This encodes CASSSPGTGNTEAFF.

Of note for this clone: At one end the junction does not follow the germline gene, possibly because of a read error. The gene calls are TRBV6-6 and TRBJ1-6, with a possible D match to TRBD1 (5 bases). Per the germline V gene, CDR1 is MNHNY and CDR2 is SVGAGI (reference sequence). This CDR3 has 13 amino acids. The CDR3 region is CASSDSEKSPFHF. The DNA for the CDR3 is TGTGCCAGCAGTGACAGTGAGAAATCACCCTTCCACTTT.

This clone came up a few times. CDR3 DNA: TGCAGCGTTGATATACAGGGGGGTGGAGAGCAGTTCTTC. Translated, it gives CSVDIQGGGEQFF. The rearrangement joins TRBV29-1 to TRBJ2-1, with TRBD1 matching 8 bases. V was clipped by 3 bases and J by 10 bases; unmatched bases: 8. Germline CDR1 and CDR2: SQVTM and ANQGSEA. CDR3 length: 13 amino acids.

This clone was observed a handful of times. V gene TRBV7-9 combines with J gene TRBJ1-6; D ambiguous. Trimming removed 5 bases from V and 3 bases from J, with 11 bases in between. The germline V gene encodes CDR1 SEHNR and CDR2 FQNEAQ (reference sequence). The CDR3 sequence is 15 residues long. CDR3: CASSLTGDYNSPLHF. The CDR3 DNA follows: TGTGCCAGCAGCCTGACCGGGGACTATAATTCACCCCTCCACTTT. The entire variable domain, with the rest obtained from reference TRBV7-9 and TRBJ1-6, is as follows: DTGVSQNPRHKITKRGQNVTFRCDPISEHNRLYWYRQTLGQGPEFLTYFQNEAQLEKSRLLSDRFSAERPKGSFSTLEIQRTEQGDSAMYLCASSLTGDYNSPLHFGNGTRLTVT.

The chain couples TRBV7-6 to TRBJ1-2, with 10 bases aligning to TRBD1. The CDR3 is made up of 14 amino acids. The ends lost 5 bases at V and 2 bases at J; junction bases unmatched: 2. The V gene's germline CDR1 is SGHVS and CDR2 FNYEAQ. CDR3 sequence: CASSPTGGNYGYTF. Here the CDR3 DNA reads TGTGCCAGCAGCCCGACAGGGGGCAACTATGGCTACACCTTC.

This clone was detected only a few times. This chain uses TRBV28 with TRBJ1-6; no firm D call. V was trimmed by 5 bases and J by 7 bases, leaving 21 bases between them. The CDR3 sequence is 17 residues long. Germline V gene lookup returns CDR1 MDHEN and CDR2 SYDVKM. As DNA, the CDR3 is TGTGCCAGCAGTCCTGGCACCTTCCTTGGTCTGAATTCACCCCTCCACTTT. This gives the protein CASSPGTFLGLNSPLHF.

This clone was recorded a few times. The V call is TRBV7-9, the J call TRBJ2-7; D gene unclear. V was shortened by 5 bases and J by 5 bases, with 16 bases between the two germline ends. This CDR3 has 14 amino acids. Germline assignment: CDR1 SEHNR and CDR2 FQNEAQ (reference sequence). The CDR3, as DNA: TGTGCCAGCAGCCGAAAGGTCCTGGGCGACGAGCAGTACTTC. Residues: CASSRKVLGDEQYF.

This chain joins TRBV27 and TRBJ1-2; 8 positions agree with TRBD1. This CDR3 comprises 14 residues. Per the germline V gene, CDR1 is MNHEY and CDR2 is SMNVEV (reference sequence). Trimming cost V 0 bases and J 8 bases; bases outside gene matches: 5. CDR3 nucleotide sequence: TGTGCCAGCAGTTTATCAGGCAGGGGGCACGGCTACACCTTC. Translating it yields CASSLSGRGHGYTF.

This clone was observed a few times. The rearrangement links TRBV23-1 to TRBJ2-7; TRBD1 is a possible D gene (5 bases). TRBV23-1 is noted as an ORF with a role that remains uncertain. This CDR3 spans 14 amino acids. V lost 8 bases to trimming and J lost 0 bases, with 14 bases between them. The chain's CDR3 is CASHPWQGSYEQYF. In nucleotides, the CDR3 is TGCGCCAGCCACCCGTGGCAGGGCTCCTACGAGCAGTACTTC.

The rearrangement links TRBV28 to TRBJ1-2, with D perhaps TRBD1 (6 bases). Between the trimmed V and J ends, which lost 5 bases and 7 bases, there was a span of 20 bases. CDR3 length: 15 amino acids. Germline CDR1 and CDR2: MDHEN and SYDVKM. This CDR3 is CASSPGGGERSGYTF. CDR3 nucleotide sequence: TGTGCCAGCAGTCCAGGCGGGGGCGAACGCTCTGGCTACACCTTC.

The J gene is TRBJ2-1, the V gene TRBV5-1; D might be TRBD2 (6 bases). The ends were cut back, 1 base at V and 3 bases at J, with 8 bases in the middle. Germline values: CDR1 SGHRS, CDR2 YFSETQ. The CDR3 covers 14 residues. Written as DNA, the CDR3 is TGCGCCAGCAGCTTGCCGGGGGTCTACAATGAGCAGTTCTTC. Encoded protein: CASSLPGVYNEQFF.

This clone was seen just once. J is TRBJ2-7 and V is TRBV27, with D possibly being TRBD2 (5 bases). V shed 5 bases and J shed 7 bases, with 18 bases lying between them. The CDR3 is 14 amino acids. The germline V gene has CDR1 MNHEY and CDR2 SMNVEV (reference sequence). The chain's CDR3 is CASSPSGRHGEQYF. In DNA, the CDR3 is TGTGCCAGCAGTCCCTCGGGGAGACACGGAGAGCAGTACTTC.

V and J are TRBV30 and TRBJ2-7, with 8 bases matching TRBD1. Germline V gives CDR1 GTSNPN, CDR2 SVGIG (reference sequence). The CDR3 is 15 amino acids. After removal of 3 bases from V and 12 bases from J, the junction contained 19 bases not matched to a gene. CDR3 sequence reads: CAWSGPPGTGVGGYF. The CDR3 nucleotides read TGTGCCTGGAGCGGACCCCCAGGGACAGGCGTGGGAGGGTACTTC.